Below, 9 T cell receptor beta chains from the same sample are listed, as sequenced in a study of T cell responses to AZD1222 COVID-19 vaccine. TCRdb's copy holds only in-frame clones and misses some; the assay was immunoSEQ multiplex PCR. The data contain roughly 150,000 clones, roughly 90% of them singletons. The sample was peripheral blood, taken 28 days after the second AZD1222 dose. The receptors stem from an adult who received the AZD1222 COVID-19 vaccine.

This sequence joins TRBV30 and TRBJ1-4, with D tentatively TRBD1 (6 bases). The CDR3 length is 13 residues. Trimming removed 7 bases at V and 8 bases at J, with 17 bases between. Germline CDR1 and CDR2: GTSNPN and SVGIG (reference sequence). CDR3 in amino acids: CAYRAGATEKLFF. CDR3 DNA sequence: TGTGCCTATCGGGCGGGGGCAACAGAAAAACTGTTTTTT. The variable domain in full, with the rest retrieved from reference TRBV30 and TRBJ1-4, is SQTIHQWPATLVQPVGSPLSLECTVEGTSNPNLYWYRQAAGRGLQLLFYSVGIGQISSEVPQNLSASRPQDRQFILSSKKLLLSDSGFYLCAYRAGATEKLFFGSGTQLSVL.

This clone was observed once. The V and J genes are TRBV6-1 and TRBJ1-1, with 7 bases identical to TRBD1. After removal of 7 bases from V and 1 base from J, the junction contained 6 bases not matched to a gene. The V gene's germline CDR1 is MNHNS and CDR2 SASEGT. The CDR3 length is 14 residues. This CDR3 is CASIETGKNTEAFF. The CDR3 bases are TGTGCCAGCATCGAGACAGGGAAGAACACTGAAGCTTTCTTT.

The rearrangement joins TRBV6-4 to TRBJ1-4; TRBD1 agrees at 10 bases. This CDR3 has 17 amino acids. J lost 6 bases, V lost 0 bases, and 7 bases had no gene match. In germline, CDR1 is MRHNA, CDR2 SNTAGT. Here the CDR3 DNA reads TGTGCCAGCAGTGACTCGAGAGACAGGGGGCTAGATGAAAAACTGTTTTTT. Translation: CASSDSRDRGLDEKLFF.

The rearrangement joins TRBV6-5 to TRBJ2-1; D is possibly TRBD2 (5 bases). CDR3 length: 12 amino acids. CDR1 and CDR2 (germline): MNHEY, SVGAGI. V lost 6 bases to trimming and J lost 7 bases, with 10 bases between them. The CDR3 DNA reads as TGTGCCAGCAGCCCGAGGAGGAATGAGCAGTTCTTC. The encoded protein is CASSPRRNEQFF.

The V call is TRBV4-3, the J call TRBJ2-1; 9 nucleotides match TRBD2. V lost 0 bases, J lost 4 bases, and 7 bases stayed unmatched. CDR1 LGHNA and CDR2 YSLEER come from the germline V gene. The CDR3 is made up of 17 amino acids. The CDR3 sequence: CASSQDRGLAGYNEQFF. CDR3 sequence (DNA): TGCGCCAGCAGCCAAGATCGGGGACTAGCTGGTTACAATGAGCAGTTCTTC.

The rearrangement joins TRBV10-2 to TRBJ2-7; no clear D. Germline CDR1 is WSHSY and CDR2 is SAAADI. The V end lost 6 bases, the J end lost 2 bases, and 14 bases lay between the germline ends. This CDR3 region has 14 residues. The CDR3 is CASRVSARTYEQYF. In DNA, the CDR3 is TGCGCCAGCAGGGTTTCAGCGAGGACCTACGAGCAGTACTTC.

This rearrangement joins TRBV11-3 to TRBJ2-2; D gene unclear. This CDR3 comprises 13 residues. CDR1 is SGHNT and CDR2 is YENEEA in the germline V gene. V dropped 1 base and J dropped 6 bases, with 6 bases sitting between them. CDR3 loop: CASSLVVAGELFF. The CDR3 DNA is TGTGCCAGCAGCTTAGTTGTCGCCGGGGAGCTGTTTTTT. The full variable domain, its missing parts supplied by reference TRBV11-3 and TRBJ2-2, is EAGVVQSPRYKIIEKKQPVAFWCNPISGHNTLYWYLQNLGQGPELLIRYENEEAVDDSQLPKDRFSAERLKGVDSTLKIQPAELGDSAVYLCASSLVVAGELFFGEGSRLTVL.

The chain joins TRBV28 to TRBJ1-2, with D possibly being TRBD1 (6 bases). V shed 10 bases and J shed 3 bases, with 9 bases lying between them. CDR3 size: 11 residues. The germline CDR1 and CDR2 sequences are MDHEN and SYDVKM. CDR3 in DNA: TGTGCCATGGGGGGCTACTATGGCTACACCTTC. Translated: CAMGGYYGYTF.

The J gene is TRBJ2-1, the V gene TRBV11-1; the match to TRBD2 covers 9 bases. CDR1 is SGHAT, CDR2 FQDESV, per germline (reference sequence). Trimming took 3 bases from V and 4 from J; bases not matched to a gene: 7. CDR3 length: 16 residues. The CDR3 sequence: CASSLVRTSEYNEQFF. The DNA of the CDR3 is TGTGCCAGCAGCTTGGTCAGGACTAGCGAGTACAATGAGCAGTTCTTC.